The present entry profiles one T cell receptor (beta chain) with its context. This clonotype has ten or more counts. It has no known antigen specificity. No base qualities exist here, and no much larger clone lies one base off it. The data originate from a study of T cells after yellow fever vaccination (dated by TCRdb to about 2019). Study-wide context: The SMART-Seq v4 Ultra Low Input RNA kit was used to prepare libraries from fractions with low cell numbers. Blood was collected at multiple timepoints before and after primary and secondary immunization, and bulk PBMC replicates and cell subsets were isolated. To track T-cell clones before and after primary and booster YFV17D yellow fever vaccination, bulk TCR alpha and beta repertoires were sequenced longitudinally. Two healthy male donors, one aged 18 to 29 and one aged 30 to 40 years, made up the cohort. What the research found in general, with its limitations: Because only a couple of donors were included in the study, the extent to which the findings can be generalized is limited. After the booster, most clones that had expanded after primary vaccination were detected again (approximately 96% of CD4 and over 75% of CD8), suggesting broad maintenance of memory. FACS-sorted repertoires could contain abundant contaminating clonotypes from the bulk population, so computational filtering was required. A small fraction of clonotypes showed up in both the CD4 and CD8 compartments, probably as a result of convergent recombination. The secondary T-cell response was weaker than the primary response but faster, peaking on day 5 instead of day 15.

The germline V gene sets CDR1 to SNHLY and CDR2 to FYNNEI. The V and J ends are trimmed by 9 bases and 7 bases, leaving 16 bases between them. Counted from cysteine to phenylalanine, this CDR3 has 13 amino acids. Only the CDR3 portion is preserved as DNA: 39 bases, with reading frame beginning at the first base. Synthesis of TCR cDNA relied on 5'RACE template switching, a step that introduced a universal primer site along with unique molecular identifiers. Priming of cDNA synthesis was performed from both the TCR alpha and TCR beta constant segments. Libraries were amplified in two PCR steps, with sample barcodes and sequencing adapters added in the second step. Libraries were sequenced on Illumina HiSeq 2500 (2x100 bp) or NovaSeq (2x150 bp). Per the source publication's procedure: Reads were demultiplexed and collapsed into UMI consensus sequences with MIGEC, and V(D)J alignment was performed with MiXCR. Using edgeR on replicate PBMC samples, clonotypes were called vaccine-responding if FDR was below 0.01 and the log2 fold change was above 5 up to day 15. Bulk clonotypes were assigned CD4 or CD8 identity according to which sequenced CD4 or CD8 repertoire held them at higher abundance. TCRdb took the public reads, trimmed them with fastp at Q25, ran MiXCR for clone calling and kept in-frame beta chains. Rows merge per CDR3 protein into single entries with the most common DNA and genes. The V and J calls were determined by TCRdb, not by the authors. Counted in this sample were around 610,000 distinct CDR3 sequences; about 14% of them appeared once. The top ten constitute around 15% of the sample.

Reading the label with the study, this specimen's treatment or condition is: live attenuated yellow fever vaccine strain. At each blood-draw timepoint, two biological replicates of bulk PBMCs were obtained. PBMCs were isolated from peripheral blood using a standard Ficoll-Paque protocol. RNA was extracted with TriZol from bulk PBMCs, CD4 and CD8 fractions, and dextramer-positive and dextramer-negative fractions. The clonotype originates from a young man who received the YFV17D yellow fever vaccine. This specimen was PBMCs, taken on the day of the yellow fever booster vaccination. The V and J segments used are TRBV2 and TRBJ1-5; no D gene call is confident. At the DNA level, the sequence is TGTGCCAGTGACGTAGGCCGACCCCAGCCCCAGCATTTT. It specifies CASDVGRPQPQHF.